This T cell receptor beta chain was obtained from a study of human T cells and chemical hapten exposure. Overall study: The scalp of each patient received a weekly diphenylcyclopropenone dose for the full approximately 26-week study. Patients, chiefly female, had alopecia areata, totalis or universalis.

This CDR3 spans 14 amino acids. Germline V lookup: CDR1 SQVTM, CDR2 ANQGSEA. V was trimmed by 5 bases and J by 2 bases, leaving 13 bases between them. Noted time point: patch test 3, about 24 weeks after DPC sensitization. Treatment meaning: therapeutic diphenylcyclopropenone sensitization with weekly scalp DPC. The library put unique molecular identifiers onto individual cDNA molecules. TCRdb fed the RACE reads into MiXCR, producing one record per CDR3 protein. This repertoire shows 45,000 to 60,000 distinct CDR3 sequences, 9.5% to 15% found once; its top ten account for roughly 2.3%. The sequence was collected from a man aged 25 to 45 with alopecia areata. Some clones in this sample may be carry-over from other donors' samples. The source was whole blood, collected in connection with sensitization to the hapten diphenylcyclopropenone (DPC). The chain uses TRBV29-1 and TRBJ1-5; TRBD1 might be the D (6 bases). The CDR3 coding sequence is TGCAGCGTTTCCAGGGGTCTCGGCAATCAGCCCCAGCATTTT. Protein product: CSVSRGLGNQPQHF.